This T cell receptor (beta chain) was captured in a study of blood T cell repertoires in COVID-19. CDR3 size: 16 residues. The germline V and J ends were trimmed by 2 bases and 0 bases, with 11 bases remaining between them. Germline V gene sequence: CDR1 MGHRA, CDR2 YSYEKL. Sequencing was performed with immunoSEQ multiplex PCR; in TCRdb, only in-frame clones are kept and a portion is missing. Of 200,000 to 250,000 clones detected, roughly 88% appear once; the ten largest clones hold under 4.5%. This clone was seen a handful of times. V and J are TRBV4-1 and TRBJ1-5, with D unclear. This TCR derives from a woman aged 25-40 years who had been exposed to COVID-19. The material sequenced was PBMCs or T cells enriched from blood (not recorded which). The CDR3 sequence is CASSQYRESSNQPQHF. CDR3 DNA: TGCGCCAGCAGCCAATATCGGGAAAGTAGCAATCAGCCCCAGCATTTT.